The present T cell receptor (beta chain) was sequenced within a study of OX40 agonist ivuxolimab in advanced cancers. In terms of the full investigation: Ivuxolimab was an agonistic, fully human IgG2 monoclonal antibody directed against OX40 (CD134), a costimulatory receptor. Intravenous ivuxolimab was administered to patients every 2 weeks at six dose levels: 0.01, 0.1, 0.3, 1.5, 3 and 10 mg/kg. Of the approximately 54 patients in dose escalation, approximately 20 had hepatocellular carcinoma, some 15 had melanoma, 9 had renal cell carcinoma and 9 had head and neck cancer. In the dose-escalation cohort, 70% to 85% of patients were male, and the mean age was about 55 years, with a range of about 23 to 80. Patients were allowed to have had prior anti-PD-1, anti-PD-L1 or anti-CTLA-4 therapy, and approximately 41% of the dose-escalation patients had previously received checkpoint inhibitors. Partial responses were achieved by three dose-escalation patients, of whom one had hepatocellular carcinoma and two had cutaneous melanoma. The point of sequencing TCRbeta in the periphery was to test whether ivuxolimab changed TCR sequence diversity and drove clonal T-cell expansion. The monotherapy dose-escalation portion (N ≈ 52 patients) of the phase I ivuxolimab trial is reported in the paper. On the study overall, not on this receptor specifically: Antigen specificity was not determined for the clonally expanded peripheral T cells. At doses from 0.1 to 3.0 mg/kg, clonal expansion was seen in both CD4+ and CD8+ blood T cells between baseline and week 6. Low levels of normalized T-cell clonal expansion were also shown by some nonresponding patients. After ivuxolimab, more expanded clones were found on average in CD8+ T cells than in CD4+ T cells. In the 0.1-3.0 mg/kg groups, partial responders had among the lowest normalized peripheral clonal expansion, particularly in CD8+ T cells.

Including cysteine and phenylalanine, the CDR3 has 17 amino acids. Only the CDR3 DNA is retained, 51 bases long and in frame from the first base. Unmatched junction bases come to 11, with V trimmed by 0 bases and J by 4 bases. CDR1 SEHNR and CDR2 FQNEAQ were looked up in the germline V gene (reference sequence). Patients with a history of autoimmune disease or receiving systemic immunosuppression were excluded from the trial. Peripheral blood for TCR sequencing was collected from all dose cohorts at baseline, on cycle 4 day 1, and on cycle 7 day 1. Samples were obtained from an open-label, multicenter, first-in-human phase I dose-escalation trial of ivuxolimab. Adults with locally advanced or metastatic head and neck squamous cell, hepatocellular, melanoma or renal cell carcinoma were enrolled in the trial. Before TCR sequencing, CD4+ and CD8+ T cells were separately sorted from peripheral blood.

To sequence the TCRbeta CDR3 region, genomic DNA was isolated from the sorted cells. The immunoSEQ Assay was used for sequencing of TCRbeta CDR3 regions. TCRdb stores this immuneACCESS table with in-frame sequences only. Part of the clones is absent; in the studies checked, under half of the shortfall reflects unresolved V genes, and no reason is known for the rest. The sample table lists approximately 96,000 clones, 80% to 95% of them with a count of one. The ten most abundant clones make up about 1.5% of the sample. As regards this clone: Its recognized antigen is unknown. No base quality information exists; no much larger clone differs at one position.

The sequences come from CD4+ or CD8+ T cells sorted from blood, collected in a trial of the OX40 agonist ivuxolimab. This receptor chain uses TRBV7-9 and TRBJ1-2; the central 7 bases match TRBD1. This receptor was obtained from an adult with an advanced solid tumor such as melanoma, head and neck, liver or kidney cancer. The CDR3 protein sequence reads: CASSLAGAGGVFYGYTF. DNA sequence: TGTGCCAGCAGCTTAGCGGGGGCAGGGGGTGTTTTCTATGGCTACACCTTC.